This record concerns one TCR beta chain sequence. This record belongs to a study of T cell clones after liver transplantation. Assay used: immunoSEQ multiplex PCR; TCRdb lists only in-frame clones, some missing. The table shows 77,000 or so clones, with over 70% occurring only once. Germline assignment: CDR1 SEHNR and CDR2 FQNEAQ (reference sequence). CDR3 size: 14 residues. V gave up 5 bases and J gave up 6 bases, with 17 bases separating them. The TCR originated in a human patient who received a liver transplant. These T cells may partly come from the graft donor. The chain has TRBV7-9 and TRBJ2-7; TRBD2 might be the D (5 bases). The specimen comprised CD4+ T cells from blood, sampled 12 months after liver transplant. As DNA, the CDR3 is TGTGCCAGCAGCAGAGGTTGGGAGTCGGGCGAGCAGTACTTC. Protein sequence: CASSRGWESGEQYF.